This TCR beta chain was captured in a study of CD8+CD57+ T cells in acquired aplastic anemia. The V gene end was trimmed by 3 bases and the J gene end by 7 bases; junction bases not matched to a gene: 13. This CDR3 is 17 amino acids long. Germline V lookup: CDR1 LNHDA, CDR2 SQIVND (reference sequence). This clonotype showed up many times. According to the study, genomic DNA was the template for TCR beta VDJ and CDR3 profiling. TCRdb reanalysed the reads using MiXCR and keeps one entry per CDR3 protein. This sample yields 160,000 or so distinct CDR3 sequences, of which about 64% are seen a single time; about 50% belongs to the top ten. The patients chosen for sequencing had shown expansion of CD8+CD57+ cells (detected by flow cytometry).

This receptor was taken from a human donor with aplastic anemia. Sample: sorted CD4+, CD8+, or CD8+CD57+ T cells (not recorded which) from PBMCs. The chain is built from TRBV19 and TRBJ1-4, with TRBD1 matching over 8 bases. The CDR3 sequence: CASSMVGQGALSEKLFF. DNA for the CDR3: TGTGCCAGTAGTATGGTCGGACAGGGAGCTTTAAGTGAAAAACTGTTTTTT.